This T cell receptor (beta chain) stems from a study of blood T cell repertoires in COVID-19. As for the study in general: Sample material is recorded as cDNA or gDNA derived from T cells, B-cell-depleted T cells, or PBMCs.

This CDR3 comprises 16 residues. Between the trimmed V and J ends, which lost 9 bases and 6 bases, there was a span of 21 bases. CDR1 and CDR2 (germline): MNHEY, SMNVEV (reference sequence). As originally analysed: Reference gene primer amplification in the assay estimated nucleated cell counts. The data were produced by immunoSEQ multiplex PCR, yet TCRdb's version contains in-frame clones alone and is incomplete. V and J calls and clone size are those listed in that table; D and trimming were worked out from the DNA. In the table there are fewer than 350,000 clones, around 88% of which are singletons. Participants, 18 to 89 years old, spanned under 25 US areas. Self-reported history from a screening survey and questionnaire set each donor's cohort. In its sample, this clone was seen once.

The rearrangement links TRBV27 to TRBJ1-6; D possibly corresponds to TRBD1 (5 bases). This TCR was recovered from a woman aged 40 to 49 who had recovered from COVID-19. Sequenced: PBMCs or T cells enriched from blood (not recorded which). CDR3 region: CARGPRESGLNSPLHF. CDR3 nucleotides: TGTGCCAGGGGACCCCGGGAGTCGGGTCTTAATTCACCCCTCCACTTT.